This is a list of T cell receptor beta chains from one sample in a study of blood T cell repertoires in COVID-19. Sequenced by immunoSEQ multiplex PCR; TCRdb stores in-frame clones only, minus some. The table has about 160,000 clones, 75% to 85% seen once; the top ten hold 8.1%. The sequenced sample was peripheral blood. Every receptor here comes from a woman aged 60 to 75 with COVID-19, enrolled during active disease. Each CDR3 is given with its conserved first and last residue. A D gene is named only where the DNA matches it firmly. Expanded clones get a size class; other rows say once, few or many, or leave the size out.

v_call	d_call	j_call	clone_size	cdr3_aa	cdr3_nt
TRBV19	NA	TRBJ1-5	NA	CASSMGQYSNQPQHF	TGTGCCAGTAGTATGGGACAATATAGCAATCAGCCCCAGCATTTT
TRBV27	NA	TRBJ2-3	NA	CASSGQHLGDTQYF	TGTGCCAGCAGCGGACAGCATTTGGGAGATACGCAGTATTTT
TRBV5-1	TRBD1	TRBJ2-5	NA	CASRLGQGAVQTQYF	TGCGCCAGCCGGTTGGGACAGGGGGCCGTTCAGACCCAGTACTTC
TRBV5-1	NA	TRBJ2-5	NA	CASSLLGQETQYF	TGCGCCAGCAGCTTACTAGGGCAAGAGACCCAGTACTTC
TRBV7-9	NA	TRBJ1-2	few	CASRPRGSNYGYTF	TGTGCCAGCAGACCTCGCGGCAGTAACTATGGCTACACCTTC
TRBV2	NA	TRBJ1-1	few	CASSDRELRMNTEAFF	TGTGCCAGCAGTGATCGGGAGCTGAGGATGAACACTGAAGCTTTCTTT
TRBV7-9	NA	TRBJ1-1	NA	CASSSENTEAFF	TGTGCCAGCAGCTCAGAGAACACTGAAGCTTTCTTT
TRBV7-3	NA	TRBJ2-7	few	CASSFGPEGEQYF	TGTGCCAGCAGCTTCGGACCAGAGGGCGAGCAGTACTTC
TRBV2	TRBD1	TRBJ1-6	NA	CASIGDSSYNSPLHF	TGTGCCAGCATCGGGGACAGCTCCTATAATTCACCCCTCCACTTT
TRBV3-1/TRBV3-2	TRBD1	TRBJ1-1	NA	CASSQGTGRTEAFF	TGTGCCAGCAGCCAAGGGACAGGGAGGACTGAAGCTTTCTTT
TRBV21-1	NA	TRBJ2-2	NA	CAGEGLALACTGELFF	TGTGCCGGGGAAGGACTAGCATTAGCCTGCACCGGGGAGCTGTTTTTT
TRBV7-2	TRBD2	TRBJ2-7	NA	CASSSRPLAGGGGEQYF	TGTGCCAGCAGCTCGCGGCCCTTAGCGGGAGGGGGGGGCGAGCAGTACTTC
TRBV13	NA	TRBJ1-1	few	CAGGKNTEAFF	TGTGCAGGCGGGAAAAACACTGAAGCTTTCTTT
TRBV24-1	TRBD1	TRBJ2-3	NA	CATGTGGADTQYF	TGTGCCACCGGTACAGGGGGCGCAGATACGCAGTATTTT
TRBV19	TRBD2	TRBJ2-1	NA	CASTLAGIYNEQFF	TGTGCCAGTACCTTAGCGGGCATCTACAATGAGCAGTTCTTC
TRBV28	NA	TRBJ2-1	NA	CASSLSTGDEQFF	TGTGCCAGCAGTTTAAGTACCGGGGATGAGCAGTTCTTC
TRBV7-2	TRBD2	TRBJ2-7	NA	CASSLATSGRAYEQYF	TGTGCCAGCAGCTTGGCCACTAGCGGGAGGGCGTACGAGCAGTACTTC
TRBV10-3	NA	TRBJ1-2	NA	CAISESPYREIYGYTF	TGTGCCATCAGTGAGTCCCCTTACAGGGAAATCTATGGCTACACCTTC